One sample yielded the 17 T cell receptor beta chains listed below, sequenced in a study of CD8 T cells in Susac syndrome. Reverse transcription of roughly 0.45 to 1 ug RNA used random hexamers. TCRdb passed the immunoSEQ multiplex PCR reads through MiXCR, listing each CDR3 protein once. The repertoire holds roughly 150,000 distinct CDR3 sequences, with around 95% as singletons. The sample consisted of CD8+ T cells from PBMCs. The receptors were sampled from a human donor with multiple sclerosis.

The chain combines TRBV24-1 with TRBJ2-7; D could derive from TRBD1 or TRBD2 (5 bases each). Trimming pared 1 base from V and 4 bases from J, leaving 10 bases between. CDR1 and CDR2 from the germline V gene are KGHDR and SFDVKD. This CDR3 region has 14 residues. The CDR3 bases are TGTGCCACCAGTGATTTTGGTGGGGGTTACGAGCAGTACGTC. Its protein product is CATSDFGGGYEQYV.

The table lists this clonotype with a count of one. The chain combines TRBV27 with TRBJ2-3, with D possibly matching TRBD2 (6 bases). Germline CDR1 reads MNHEY; CDR2 reads SMNVEV (reference sequence). Trimming took 7 bases from V and 6 from J, leaving 14 bases between them. This CDR3 contains 13 residues. CDR3 DNA: TGTGCCAGCAACCTCGGGGGTGGCGATACGCAGTATTTT. Protein product: CASNLGGGDTQYF.

The chain carries TRBV6-5 and TRBJ1-2; 9 bases match TRBD1. CDR1 MNHEY and CDR2 SVGAGI come from the germline V gene. V was clipped by 5 bases and J by 3 bases; unmatched bases: 7. The CDR3 length is 15 residues. CDR3 in amino acids: CASSLGQGLDYGYTF. The CDR3 DNA is TGTGCCAGCAGTCTAGGACAGGGGCTGGACTATGGCTACACCTTC.

The genes are TRBV6-1 and TRBJ1-1; D unresolved. V was trimmed by 3 bases and J by 4 bases, leaving 0 bases between them. CDR1 and CDR2 (germline): MNHNS, SASEGT. The CDR3 totals 10 residues. CDR3 loop: CASSDTEAFF. CDR3 DNA: TGTGCCAGCAGTGACACTGAAGCTTTCTTT.

The genes are TRBV11-2 and TRBJ2-1; TRBD1 aligns across 7 bases. CDR1 is SGHAT, CDR2 FQNNGV, per germline. With V trimmed by 5 bases and J by 0 bases, 4 bases remained unmatched. The CDR3 has 15 amino acids. DNA for the CDR3: TGTGCCAGCAGCGCTAGGGGGCGCTCCTACAATGAGCAGTTCTTC. Translated, it gives CASSARGRSYNEQFF.

This sequence joins TRBV25-1 and TRBJ2-7; D may be TRBD1 or TRBD2 (6 bases each). Germline lookup yields CDR1 MGHDK and CDR2 SYGVNS. The CDR3 extends over 13 amino acids. V was clipped by 9 bases and J by 2 bases, with 14 bases between them. The CDR3 DNA reads TGTGCCAGTACCCCCGGGGGCCCCTACGAGCAGTACTTC. Protein product: CASTPGGPYEQYF.

This sequence joins TRBV27 and TRBJ1-1; D gene unclear. The germline V and J ends were trimmed by 2 bases and 2 bases, with 12 bases remaining between them. There are 15 residues in the CDR3. Germline V gives CDR1 MNHEY, CDR2 SMNVEV (reference sequence). Here the CDR3 reads CASSLGGPGNTEAFF. DNA for the CDR3: TGTGCCAGCAGTTTAGGCGGGCCGGGAAACACTGAAGCTTTCTTT.

This clonotype was seen a single time. At one boundary the junction diverges from the germline segment, which might be a read error. The chain recombines TRBV3-1 with TRBJ2-1, with D possibly matching TRBD2 (5 bases). The V gene's germline CDR1 is LGHDT and CDR2 YNNKEL (reference sequence). This CDR3 contains 14 residues. CDR3 amino acids: CASSQATWENEQLF. CDR3 nucleotide sequence: TGTGCCAGCAGCCAAGCCACCTGGGAGAATGAGCAGCTCTTC.

This clonotype showed up just once. The V and J genes are TRBV30 and TRBJ1-2; 8 nucleotides agree with TRBD1. The trim removed 3 bases at V and 8 bases at J, leaving 5 bases unmatched. The CDR3 has 12 amino acids. Germline V gene data show CDR1 as GTSNPN and CDR2 as SVGIG (reference sequence). In DNA form, the CDR3 reads TGTGCCTGGAGCCCGACAGGGGAAGGCTACACCTTC. Its translation is CAWSPTGEGYTF.

The CDR3 loop reads CASTMGSETQYF. The DNA of the CDR3 is TGTGCCAGCACAATGGGGTCAGAGACCCAGTACTTC. This chain joins TRBV13 and TRBJ2-5, with D unresolved. Germline V gene sequence: CDR1 PRHDT, CDR2 FYEKMQ (reference sequence). The CDR3 length is 12 residues. Trimming left V 7 bases short and J 4 bases short, with 10 bases between. The full variable domain, in which reference TRBV13 and TRBJ2-5 provide the parts outside the CDR3, is AAGVIQSPRHLIKEKRETATLKCYPIPRHDTVYWYQQGPGQDPQFLISFYEKMQSDKGSIPDRFSAQQFSDYHSELNMSSLELGDSALYFCASTMGSETQYFGPGTRLLVL.

V is TRBV2 and J is TRBJ1-1, with no clear D. Looked up from germline, CDR1 is SNHLY and CDR2 is FYNNEI. Deletions cut 7 bases from V and 0 bases from J, with 6 bases between. The CDR3 extends over 12 amino acids. CDR3 bases: TGTGCCAGCATCATCGTGAACACTGAAGCTTTCTTT. Its protein is CASIIVNTEAFF.

The chain is built from TRBV15 and TRBJ2-1; 8 positions match TRBD2. Trimming at V came to 5 bases and at J to 2 bases, leaving 8 bases not matched to a gene. The CDR3 length is 16 residues. Per the germline V gene, CDR1 is LNHNV and CDR2 is YYDKDF (reference sequence). CDR3 coding DNA: TGTGCCACCAGCTTGGATAGCGGGGACACCTACAATGAGCAGTTCTTC. Protein: CATSLDSGDTYNEQFF.

The V and J genes are TRBV7-8 and TRBJ2-7, with TRBD2 identical over 9 bases. Per germline, CDR1 SGHVS and CDR2 FQNEAQ. V shed 5 bases, J shed 2 bases, and the junction held 7 bases outside the gene matches. The CDR3 is 15 residues long. The CDR3 DNA follows: TGTGCCAGCAGCCCCAGTCGCGGGGGGGCCTACGAGCAGTACTTC. It is translated as CASSPSRGGAYEQYF.

The chain links TRBV6-2 or TRBV6-3 to TRBJ2-5, with 9 bases matching TRBD1. The CDR3 is 14 residues long. Germline V gives CDR1 MNHEY, CDR2 SVGEGT. With V trimmed by 7 bases and J by 5 bases, 8 bases remained unmatched. The CDR3 sequence is CASTRDREKETQYF. CDR3 sequence (DNA): TGTGCCAGCACCAGGGACAGGGAGAAGGAGACCCAGTACTTC.

The chain is built from TRBV20-1 and TRBJ2-7; D remains unclear. The CDR3 runs to 14 residues. Trimming stripped 5 bases from V and 0 bases from J, with 14 bases between. Germline V gene data show CDR1 as DFQATT and CDR2 as SNEGSKA (reference sequence). CDR3 in DNA: TGCAGTGCTTATTTCCAAAGTACCTCCTACGAGCAGTACTTC. Translated, it gives CSAYFQSTSYEQYF.

The J gene is TRBJ2-1, the V gene TRBV25-1; tentatively, D is TRBD2 (6 bases). With 3 bases removed from V and 1 base from J, the gap between germline ends came to 10 bases. The CDR3 loop spans 15 amino acids. In germline, CDR1 is MGHDK, CDR2 SYGVNS. The CDR3 DNA is TGTGCCAGCAGTGAGCTAGCGCGGTCCTACAATGAGCAGTTCTTC. Translating gives CASSELARSYNEQFF.

The gene calls are TRBV3-1 and TRBJ1-1; D gene unclear. Trimming left V 4 bases short and J 5 bases short, with 14 bases between. The CDR3 is 14 residues long. The germline V gene has CDR1 LGHDT and CDR2 YNNKEL (reference sequence). In DNA form, the CDR3 reads TGTGCCAGCAGCCCGAGGGAGGGTAGGACTGAAGCTTTCTTT. Protein product: CASSPREGRTEAFF. Full variable domain (rest looked up from reference TRBV3-1 and TRBJ1-1): DTAVSQTPKYLVTQMGNDKSIKCEQNLGHDTMYWYKQDSKKFLKIMFSYNNKELIINETVPNRFSPKSPDKAHLNLHINSLELGDSAVYFCASSPREGRTEAFFGQGTRLTVV.